Listed here are 18 T cell receptor beta chains from one sample, sequenced in a study of shared clonotypes between healthy human individuals. Here immunoSEQ multiplex PCR was the method, and the copy in TCRdb shows in-frame clones only, minus some. The profile covers about 2.2 million clones, with more than 85% appearing a single time and roughly 1.8% taken by the ten largest. Only CD45RO-negative cells positively selected for CCR7 counted as naive CD8 cells, so terminally differentiated effector memory CD45RA+ cells were excluded. Source material: naive CD8+ T cells from PBMCs. The receptors come from a man aged 18 to 35 in good health. Some clones in this sample may be carry-over from other donors' samples.

The CDR3 loop is CASSLGLAGVHEQYF. The CDR3 DNA is TGTGCCAGCAGCTTAGGCCTAGCGGGAGTGCACGAGCAGTACTTC. The rearrangement links TRBV11-3 to TRBJ2-7; 10 bases match TRBD2. Germline values: CDR1 SGHNT, CDR2 YENEEA. This CDR3 region has 15 residues. With 1 base clipped from V and 5 bases from J, the junction kept 5 bases outside the gene matches.

Details on this clone: Other DNA variants within this sample encode the same CDR3. V gene TRBV28 combines with J gene TRBJ1-1; D is perhaps TRBD1 (5 bases). The CDR3 extends over 13 amino acids. V was pared by 5 bases and J by 1 base, with 8 bases between. The germline CDR1 and CDR2 sequences are MDHEN and SYDVKM. The CDR3 coding sequence is TGTGCCAGCAGTCCTACAGGGAACACTGAAGCTTTCTTT. The encoded protein is CASSPTGNTEAFF.

The chain carries TRBV27 and TRBJ1-1; tentatively, D is TRBD1 (5 bases). CDR3 length equals 17 residues. V lost 4 bases to trimming and J lost 1 base, with 19 bases between them. Per germline, CDR1 MNHEY and CDR2 SMNVEV (reference sequence). CDR3 DNA sequence: TGTGCCAGCAGTTCCCGTTTGGGGGGTGATGGGAACACTGAAGCTTTCTTT. Its protein is CASSSRLGGDGNTEAFF.

V usage is TRBV6-1 and J usage is TRBJ2-7; the D call may be TRBD1 or TRBD2 (5 bases each). V lost 3 bases, J lost 4 bases, and 7 bases lay in between. The CDR3 extends over 12 amino acids. Germline loops: CDR1 MNHNS, CDR2 SASEGT. CDR3 DNA: TGTGCCAGCAGTGATTGGGGGTACGAGCAGTACTTC. Protein: CASSDWGYEQYF.

The chain links TRBV9 to TRBJ2-3; 16 positions match TRBD2. V shed 0 bases, J shed 4 bases, and the junction held 11 bases outside the gene matches. Looked up from germline, CDR1 is SGDLS and CDR2 is YYNGEE. The CDR3 spans 20 residues. The DNA for the CDR3 is TGTGCCAGCAGCGTAGACGTTTCGGGACTAGCGGGAGGGCCCCCAGATACGCAGTATTTT. Its translation: CASSVDVSGLAGGPPDTQYF.

The genes are TRBV7-2 and TRBJ1-5; D remains unclear. The CDR3 has 16 amino acids. The germline gives CDR1 SGHTA, CDR2 FQGNSA. The ends were cut back, 4 bases at V and 0 bases at J, with 13 bases in the middle. The CDR3 reads CASSSGSFYSNQPQHF. For the CDR3, the DNA is TGTGCCAGCAGCTCCGGGAGTTTCTATAGCAATCAGCCCCAGCATTTT.

The chain recombines TRBV11-2 with TRBJ2-7; no definite D call. Per the germline V gene, CDR1 is SGHAT and CDR2 is FQNNGV. V dropped 3 bases and J dropped 4 bases, with 13 bases sitting between them. The CDR3 is 14 residues long. CDR3 nucleotide sequence: TGTGCCAGCAGCTTTGGGGTGGGTTCGTACGAGCAGTACTTC. As protein: CASSFGVGSYEQYF.

The V gene is TRBV27, the J gene TRBJ2-3, with TRBD2 identical over 7 bases. Germline V gene data show CDR1 as MNHEY and CDR2 as SMNVEV (reference sequence). V was clipped by 2 bases and J by 4 bases; unmatched bases: 6. There are 15 residues in the CDR3. The CDR3: CASSLRAGDPDTQYF. The CDR3 nucleotides are TGTGCCAGCAGTTTAAGGGCGGGGGACCCAGATACGCAGTATTTT.

This clone was seen a single time. The chain recombines TRBV7-3 with TRBJ2-1; TRBD2 matches 10 bases. This CDR3 contains 15 residues. The germline gives CDR1 SGHTA, CDR2 FQGTGA. Trimming cost V 5 bases and J 4 bases; bases outside gene matches: 5. In nucleotides, the CDR3 is TGTGCCAGCAGCGTCGGGACTAGCGCTTACAATGAGCAGTTCTTC. Protein: CASSVGTSAYNEQFF.

This clone was found once. The chain's CDR3 is CASSTGTETYEQYF. The CDR3 DNA is TGTGCCAGTAGTACCGGGACAGAGACCTACGAGCAGTACTTC. The chain carries TRBV19 and TRBJ2-7; 7 bases fit TRBD1. Germline trimming cut 4 bases from V and 2 bases from J; bases unmatched to any gene: 5. This CDR3 contains 14 residues. Germline V gene sequence: CDR1 LNHDA, CDR2 SQIVND (reference sequence).

The V call is TRBV9, the J call TRBJ2-5; 10 nucleotides align to TRBD2. Germline CDR1 and CDR2: SGDLS and YYNGEE. The CDR3 extends over 13 amino acids. The trim removed 3 bases at V and 6 bases at J, leaving 2 bases unmatched. The DNA of the CDR3 is TGTGCCAGCAGCGCGGGACTAGCGAAGACCCAGTACTTC. Its translation: CASSAGLAKTQYF.

The chain combines TRBV19 with TRBJ1-2; D is undetermined. Per the germline V gene, CDR1 is LNHDA and CDR2 is SQIVND (reference sequence). The CDR3 totals 14 residues. Trimming left V 1 base short and J 3 bases short, with 9 bases between. For the CDR3, the DNA is TGTGCCAGTAGTATAGTTGGAGGCTACTATGGCTACACCTTC. It is translated as CASSIVGGYYGYTF.

In the case of this clone: The sample holds other DNA sequences that translate to the same CDR3. The chain carries TRBV29-1 and TRBJ2-7; 9 bases match TRBD1. This CDR3 comprises 13 residues. Germline values: CDR1 SQVTM, CDR2 ANQGSEA. The junction had 6 bases not matched to a gene; V was cut back by 6 bases and J by 3 bases. This chain's CDR3 is CSVAGTGSYEQYF. The CDR3 DNA follows: TGCAGCGTCGCCGGGACAGGGAGCTACGAGCAGTACTTC.

The rearrangement links TRBV28 to TRBJ2-1; D gene uncertain. Germline assignment: CDR1 MDHEN and CDR2 SYDVKM. V lost 5 bases and J 0 bases, leaving 20 bases between the germline ends. This CDR3 is built from 18 residues. CDR3 sequence reads: CASSGRAPYGPSYNEQFF. In DNA, the CDR3 is TGTGCCAGCAGTGGCCGGGCTCCTTATGGCCCCTCCTACAATGAGCAGTTCTTC. Full variable domain (remainder filled in from reference TRBV28 and TRBJ2-1): DVKVTQSSRYLVKRTGEKVFLECVQDMDHENMFWYRQDPGLGLRLIYFSYDVKMKEKGDIPEGYSVSREKKERFSLILESASTNQTSMYLCASSGRAPYGPSYNEQFFGPGTRLTVL.

In its sample, this clone was seen once. The gene calls are TRBV7-9 and TRBJ1-2; D is uncertain. The CDR3 length is 18 residues. Trimming pared 3 bases from V and 3 bases from J, leaving 23 bases between. From germline, CDR1 is SEHNR and CDR2 FQNEAQ (reference sequence). DNA for the CDR3: TGTGCCAGCAGCTTTCCCGGAGGAGAGGGAAAAACAGACTATGGCTACACCTTC. As protein: CASSFPGGEGKTDYGYTF.

The chain joins TRBV7-2 to TRBJ2-2; 10 positions agree with TRBD2. The CDR3 has 17 residues. In germline, CDR1 is SGHTA, CDR2 FQGNSA. Trimming took 5 bases from V and 5 from J; bases not matched to a gene: 11. CDR3 in amino acids: CASSARLAGVGTGELFF. In DNA form, the CDR3 reads TGTGCCAGCAGCGCCCGGCTAGCGGGAGTAGGGACCGGGGAGCTGTTTTTT.

The chain links TRBV6-5 to TRBJ2-7, with a possible D match to TRBD1 (5 bases). The CDR3 runs 15 residues. The ends were cut back, 5 bases at V and 3 bases at J, with 17 bases in the middle. Germline values: CDR1 MNHEY, CDR2 SVGAGI. For the CDR3, the DNA is TGTGCCAGCAGTACCCCTAGGGCAGGGATCTACGAGCAGTACTTC. This translates into CASSTPRAGIYEQYF.

This rearrangement joins TRBV19 to TRBJ1-2; D call uncertain. This CDR3 comprises 13 residues. V dropped 3 bases and J dropped 11 bases, with 16 bases sitting between them. The germline V gene encodes CDR1 LNHDA and CDR2 SQIVND (reference sequence). The CDR3 nucleotides are TGTGCCAGTAGTATCGTGGCCGACTTAGGATACACCTTC. This gives the protein CASSIVADLGYTF.